The rows below give T cell receptor beta chains drawn from one sample of a study of OX40 agonist ivuxolimab in advanced cancers. Here immunoSEQ multiplex PCR was the method, and the copy in TCRdb shows in-frame clones only, minus some. The sample holds tens of thousands of clones, around 80% seen once. The sequences come from CD4+ or CD8+ T cells sorted from blood, collected in a trial of the OX40 agonist ivuxolimab. These receptors all come from an adult with an advanced solid tumor such as melanoma, head and neck, liver or kidney cancer. Both conserved end residues are part of each CDR3. A D gene is named only where the DNA matches it firmly. Size tells how often a clone was seen (once, few, many) or the class of an expanded clone, and some rows leave it out.

j_gene,v_gene,d_gene,abundance,CDR3nt,CDR3aa
TRBJ1-4,TRBV6-1,NA,once,TGTGCCGGCGCGACAGGACTTTTTGAAAAACTGTTTTTT,CAGATGLFEKLFF
TRBJ2-7,TRBV9,TRBD1,NA,TGTGCCAGCAGTGGAGGGACAGGGTTCTACGAGCAGTACTTC,CASSGGTGFYEQYF
TRBJ2-7,TRBV11-1,NA,once,TGTGCCAGCAGCCCGTGGGGTAGCTCCTACGAGCAGTACTTC,CASSPWGSSYEQYF
TRBJ2-2,TRBV6-6,NA,NA,TGTGCCAGCAGTTACTTGCAGACCGGGGAGCTGTTTTTT,CASSYLQTGELFF
TRBJ2-3,TRBV5-1,TRBD2,NA,TGCGCCAGCAGCCGTAGCGGGGCCGCCCGAATTAGCACAGATACGCAGTATTTT,CASSRSGAARISTDTQYF
TRBJ1-1,TRBV27,NA,NA,TGTGCCAGCAGTCCTTGGACAGACACTGAAGCTTTCTTT,CASSPWTDTEAFF
TRBJ2-5,TRBV28,NA,NA,TGTGCCAGCAGCCGACAGGAAGGGCAAGAGACCCAGTACTTC,CASSRQEGQETQYF
TRBJ2-2,TRBV2,TRBD2,NA,TGTGCCAGCGCCGGGACTAGCGATACCGGGGAGCTGTTTTTT,CASAGTSDTGELFF
TRBJ2-5,TRBV5-1,TRBD2,NA,TGCGCCAGCAGCTCTCGTCCTACTAGCGGGGGTGCCCAAGAGACCCAGTACTTC,CASSSRPTSGGAQETQYF
TRBJ2-3,TRBV9,TRBD2,NA,TGTGCCAGCAGCCAGCGGGGCAGCACAGATACGCAGTATTTT,CASSQRGSTDTQYF
TRBJ1-1,TRBV11-2,NA,NA,TGTGCCAGCAGCTTAGTGGGGGGAGGGGCTGCTACTGAAGCTTTCTTT,CASSLVGGGAATEAFF
TRBJ1-6,TRBV7-2,NA,NA,TGTGCCAGCAGCTTGTATGACGGGATCTGGGCACCCCTCCACTTT,CASSLYDGIWAPLHF
TRBJ2-3,TRBV29-1,TRBD1,NA,TGCAGCGTTTTTGACAGGGGGCTTTCAGATACGCAGTATTTT,CSVFDRGLSDTQYF
TRBJ1-1,TRBV5-1,NA,NA,TGCGCCAGCAGCTTGTCGCAGATACCGACCACTGAAGCTTTCTTT,CASSLSQIPTTEAFF
TRBJ1-5,TRBV6-6,NA,NA,TGTGCCACTCGGACGGGGGCGTCCAATCAGCCCCAGCATTTT,CATRTGASNQPQHF
TRBJ1-1,TRBV5-1,NA,NA,TGCGCCAGCAGCTTGTACGGGGAGAACACTGAAGCTTTCTTT,CASSLYGENTEAFF
TRBJ2-5,TRBV5-4,TRBD2,NA,TGTGCCAGCAGCCAGACTAGCGGGGGGCGTGGGGAGACCCAGTACTTC,CASSQTSGGRGETQYF
TRBJ2-7,TRBV5-1,NA,NA,TGCGCCAGCAAAACGGGAGCCTACGAGCAGTACTTC,CASKTGAYEQYF
TRBJ2-7,TRBV7-2,TRBD1,NA,TGTGCCAGCAGCTTAGATCTGACAGGGGGTCGGGAGCAGTACTTC,CASSLDLTGGREQYF
TRBJ1-4,TRBV4-1,TRBD1,NA,TGCGCCAGCAGACAGGGGGCGGAAAAACTGTTTTTT,CASRQGAEKLFF
TRBJ1-2,TRBV5-4,NA,NA,TGTGCCAGCAGCTTGGTCGGCTGGGAGAGTATCTATGGCTACACCTTC,CASSLVGWESIYGYTF
TRBJ2-1,TRBV7-8,TRBD2,NA,TGTGCCAGCAGCTTAGTGGCGGGAGGGCCCTACAATGAGCAGTTCTTC,CASSLVAGGPYNEQFF
TRBJ1-4,TRBV5-4,TRBD1,NA,TGTGCCAGCAGCTCGGACAGGGAGAGACTGTTTTTT,CASSSDRERLFF
TRBJ2-5,TRBV2,NA,NA,TGTGCCAGCAGTGCCCGGGTCTTAGAGACCCAGTACTTC,CASSARVLETQYF
TRBJ2-3,TRBV4-1,NA,NA,TGCGCCAGCAGCCAAGATGTGGCACCGCCTCGCACAGATACGCAGTATTTT,CASSQDVAPPRTDTQYF
TRBJ2-7,TRBV6-1,TRBD1,NA,TGTGCCAGCCGGTACAGGGGGGATTTCTACGAGCAGTACTTC,CASRYRGDFYEQYF
TRBJ1-1,TRBV5-1,NA,NA,TGCGCCAGCAGCCCTGAACAGGGATCGGACACTGAAGCTTTCTTT,CASSPEQGSDTEAFF
TRBJ2-2,TRBV11-2,NA,NA,TGTGCCAGCAGAGCTCCGGGCCCTAACACCGGGGAGCTGTTTTTT,CASRAPGPNTGELFF
TRBJ1-2,TRBV19,NA,NA,TGTGCCAGTAGTATAGTCGGCAGACAGGATGGCTACACCTTC,CASSIVGRQDGYTF
TRBJ1-2,TRBV5-1,NA,NA,TGCGCCAGCAGCTTGGGCGGGGGACACGGTAACTATGGCTACACCTTC,CASSLGGGHGNYGYTF
TRBJ2-3,TRBV11-3,NA,once,TGTGCCAGCAGCTTAGGAGGGGTTAGCACAGATACGCAGTATTTT,CASSLGGVSTDTQYF
TRBJ1-5,TRBV4-1,NA,NA,TGCGCCAGCAGCCCGGGACCCAACAATCAGCCCCAGCATTTT,CASSPGPNNQPQHF
TRBJ1-5,TRBV6-5,NA,NA,TGTGCCTCCGGGAGAAATAGCAATCAGCCCCAGCATTTT,CASGRNSNQPQHF
TRBJ1-6,TRBV30,NA,NA,TGTGCCGGCGGCCGGTATAATTCACCCCTCCACTTT,CAGGRYNSPLHF
TRBJ2-3,TRBV14,TRBD2,NA,TGTGCCAGCAGCCAAGTCCTAGCGGGAGTGGTAGATACGCAGTATTTT,CASSQVLAGVVDTQYF
TRBJ2-7,TRBV5-1,NA,NA,TGCGCCAGCAGCTTGGGCGGGCTGAGGTCCTACGAGCAGTACTTC,CASSLGGLRSYEQYF
TRBJ1-5,TRBV19,NA,few,TGTGCCAGTAGTGGGTCGGACAGCAATCAGCCCCAGCATTTT,CASSGSDSNQPQHF
TRBJ2-3,TRBV12-5,NA,NA,TGTGCTAGTGGTTTGGTGGTTGATACGCAGTATTTT,CASGLVVDTQYF
TRBJ1-6,TRBV7-2,NA,NA,TGTGCCAGCAGCCCATTTCGGTACAATTCACCCCTCCACTTT,CASSPFRYNSPLHF
TRBJ1-2,TRBV10-3,NA,NA,TGTGCCATCAGTCCGGGACTCAGCAACTATGGCTACACCTTC,CAISPGLSNYGYTF
TRBJ2-2,TRBV2,NA,NA,TGTGCCAGCAAACAGGGAGCGAACACCGGGGAGCTGTTTTTT,CASKQGANTGELFF
TRBJ1-3,TRBV30,NA,medium-sized,TGTGCCTGGAGTGGAGGTCTCTCTGGAAACACCATATATTTT,CAWSGGLSGNTIYF
TRBJ2-5,TRBV2,NA,NA,TGTGCCAGCGGACGGGCCCCCACCAGCGACCAGTACTTC,CASGRAPTSDQYF
TRBJ2-3,TRBV10-3,TRBD1,once,TGTGCCATCAGTGGCCAACAGGGGGCTGGAGATACGCAGTATTTT,CAISGQQGAGDTQYF
TRBJ1-1,TRBV30,TRBD1,NA,TGTGCCTGGAGGGGACAGCTGAACACTGAAGCTTTCTTT,CAWRGQLNTEAFF
TRBJ1-2,TRBV7-9,NA,NA,TGTGCCAGCAGCTTACAACAGTTTTATGGCTACACCTTC,CASSLQQFYGYTF
TRBJ2-7,TRBV9,TRBD2,NA,TGTGCCAGCAGCGTAACCCTAGCGGCAGACGAGCAGTACTTC,CASSVTLAADEQYF
TRBJ2-7,TRBV11-3,NA,NA,TGTGCCAGCAGCTCCACAGGGTCTTACGAGCAGTACTTC,CASSSTGSYEQYF
TRBJ1-1,TRBV6-1,NA,NA,TGTGCCAGCAGTGAAGGGTATGCCCACACGGGAACTGAAGCTTTCTTT,CASSEGYAHTGTEAFF
TRBJ1-2,TRBV11-2,NA,once,TGTGCCAGCAGCTTAGCTACAGGGTTCTATGGCTACACCTTC,CASSLATGFYGYTF
TRBJ2-7,TRBV7-8,NA,NA,TGTGCCAGCAGTACCTTGGGACGGAACTCCTACGAGCAGTACTTC,CASSTLGRNSYEQYF
TRBJ2-2,TRBV4-2,NA,NA,TGTGCCAGCAGCCAAGTAGGGACCCATAAGAACACCGGGGAGCTGTTTTTT,CASSQVGTHKNTGELFF
TRBJ1-2,TRBV7-2,NA,NA,TGTGCCAGCAGCTTAGACGGCGCTAACTATGGCTACACCTTC,CASSLDGANYGYTF